Below, 8 T cell receptor beta chains from the same sample are listed, as sequenced in a study of T cells expressing NK-cell markers. TCRdb re-called the 5' RACE reads and shows each CDR3 protein once, DNA omitted. This specimen shows 200,000 to 300,000 distinct CDR3 sequences; the ten leading clones hold 4% to 5%. Sequenced sample: blood T cells: a sorted CD56 or NKG2C T cell subset, CD4+ or CD8+ T cells, or bulk PBMC T cells (not recorded which). All receptors come from a woman between 18 and 70 years old in good health.

The chain has TRBV20-1 and TRBJ1-1. The CDR3 spans 13 residues. Per the germline V gene, CDR1 is DFQATT and CDR2 is SNEGSKA (reference sequence). The CDR3 loop reads CSATGRKTTEAFF.

The V call is TRBV10-3, the J call TRBJ1-1; checking the TCRdb D call of TRBD1 is not possible without DNA. Germline CDR1 and CDR2: ENHRY and SYGVKD. The CDR3 spans 15 residues. CDR3 in amino acids: CAISASGTGGTEAFF.

CDR3 amino acids: CASSPGTSRDEQFF. The genes are TRBV18 and TRBJ2-1; the TRBD2 assignment by TCRdb is unverifiable without DNA. The CDR3 contains 14 residues. Germline lookup yields CDR1 KGHSH and CDR2 LQKENI. Drawing the rest from reference TRBV18 and TRBJ2-1, the complete variable domain is NAGVMQNPRHLVRRRGQEARLRCSPMKGHSHVYWYRQLPEEGLKFMVYLQKENIIDESGMPKERFSAEFPKEGPSILRIQQVVRGDSAAYFCASSPGTSRDEQFFGPGTRLTVL.

This chain joins TRBV20-1 and TRBJ1-2. The germline gives CDR1 DFQATT, CDR2 SNEGSKA (reference sequence). The CDR3 extends over 12 amino acids. CDR3 loop: CSASPPIYGYTF.

J is TRBJ2-3 and V is TRBV5-1; TCRdb calls TRBD1, which cannot be checked without DNA. The length of the CDR3 is 16 residues. Germline assignment: CDR1 SGHRS and CDR2 YFSETQ. This CDR3 reads CASSWTTGGRTDTQYF.

The gene calls are TRBV19 and TRBJ2-2; TCRdb's D gene call, TRBD1, goes unchecked for lack of DNA. Germline V CDR1 and CDR2: LNHDA, SQIVND (reference sequence). This CDR3 comprises 14 residues. CDR3 loop: CATTGAGNTGELFF.

The chain recombines TRBV20-1 with TRBJ2-3; the TRBD2 assignment by TCRdb is unverifiable without DNA. The CDR3 extends over 14 amino acids. CDR1 and CDR2 from the germline V gene are DFQATT and SNEGSKA (reference sequence). The CDR3 loop reads CSALQGGDTDTQYF.

The J gene is TRBJ2-3, the V gene TRBV6-1; absent DNA, TCRdb's TRBD1 call cannot be checked. Germline lookup yields CDR1 MNHNS and CDR2 SASEGT. The CDR3 length is 14 residues. The CDR3 protein is CASSERGSTDTQYF.